The rows below give T cell receptor beta chains drawn from one sample of a study of blood T cell repertoires in COVID-19. Assay: immunoSEQ multiplex PCR; the TCRdb copy retains only in-frame clones and omits some. The sample carries approximately 500,000 clones, around 90% recorded once. The sample comprised peripheral blood. Every receptor here comes from a woman aged 45 to 65 with COVID-19, enrolled during active disease. Both conserved end residues are part of each CDR3. A D gene is named only where the DNA matches it firmly. A row's size may be missing; if present it is once, few, many or a size class.

V gene	clone size	J gene	D gene	CDR3 protein	CDR3 DNA
TRBV6-1	-	TRBJ1-6	TRBD1	CASSEDDRVRFKSPLHF	TGTGCCAGCAGTGAAGACGACAGGGTGAGGTTTAAGTCACCCCTCCACTTT
TRBV28	-	TRBJ1-2	TRBD1	CASHNDRGRYYGYTF	TGTGCCAGCCATAACGACAGGGGGCGGTACTATGGCTACACCTTC
TRBV4-2	-	TRBJ2-7	TRBD1	CASKQQGAISYEQYF	TGTGCCAGCAAACAACAGGGGGCTATCTCCTACGAGCAGTACTTC
TRBV4-1	once	TRBJ2-3	TRBD2	CASSQARGDPTDTQYF	TGCGCCAGCAGCCAAGCACGGGGGGATCCCACAGATACGCAGTATTTT
TRBV29-1	-	TRBJ1-1	TRBD1	CSANRGRNTEAFF	TGCAGCGCCAACAGGGGAAGGAACACTGAAGCTTTCTTT
TRBV19	-	TRBJ1-2	-	CASSIPGGGPNGYTF	TGTGCCAGTAGTATCCCCGGCGGCGGCCCCAATGGCTACACCTTC
TRBV19	-	TRBJ2-1	-	CASSIGGLGFYNEQFF	TGTGCCAGTAGTATAGGGGGGCTAGGCTTCTACAATGAGCAGTTCTTC
TRBV7-3	-	TRBJ2-2	-	CASSSQAGELFF	TGTGCCAGCAGCTCCCAGGCCGGGGAGCTGTTTTTT
TRBV5-1	-	TRBJ1-1	-	CASSLERQEEAFF	TGCGCCAGCAGCTTGGAGAGACAGGAAGAAGCTTTCTTT
TRBV2	once	TRBJ1-1	-	CASSRGLEAFF	TGTGCCAGCAGTAGAGGACTGGAAGCTTTCTTT
TRBV10-2	-	TRBJ1-1	-	CASSPVGVEAFF	TGCGCCAGCAGTCCAGTTGGAGTTGAAGCTTTCTTT
TRBV29-1	-	TRBJ1-2	-	CSGLWTDYGYTF	TGCAGCGGTCTGTGGACAGACTATGGCTACACCTTC
TRBV4-1	-	TRBJ2-2	TRBD1	CASSQLTGIRELFF	TGCGCCAGCAGCCAACTGACAGGGATAAGGGAGCTGTTTTTT
TRBV25-1	-	TRBJ1-1	-	CASSEYKTGNTEAFF	TGTGCCAGCAGTGAATATAAGACGGGGAACACTGAAGCTTTCTTT
TRBV10-1	-	TRBJ2-3	-	CASSEWQGSTDTQYF	TGCGCCAGCAGTGAGTGGCAGGGTAGCACAGATACGCAGTATTTT
TRBV7-3	-	TRBJ2-1	-	CASSPLVGGPYNEQFF	TGTGCCAGCAGCCCTCTTGTCGGGGGGCCCTACAATGAGCAGTTCTTC
TRBV6-1	-	TRBJ2-5	-	CASSDSLPYETQYF	TGTGCCAGCAGTGATAGTCTACCCTATGAGACCCAGTACTTC
TRBV28	-	TRBJ1-5	-	CASSRQETTQHF	TGTGCCAGCAGTCGACAGGAGACGACCCAGCATTTT
TRBV27	-	TRBJ1-4	-	CASSFDPDRFGTNEKLFF	TGTGCCAGCAGTTTCGACCCAGACAGATTCGGTACTAATGAAAAACTGTTTTTT
TRBV7-9	-	TRBJ2-2	-	CASSPHWGAGELFF	TGTGCCAGCAGCCCCCATTGGGGGGCCGGGGAGCTGTTTTTT
TRBV7-9	-	TRBJ2-1	TRBD1	CASSLPQGQVNEQFF	TGTGCCAGCAGCTTACCCCAGGGACAGGTGAATGAGCAGTTCTTC
TRBV5-8	-	TRBJ2-3	TRBD2	CASSLELAGTDTQYF	TGTGCCAGCAGCTTGGAACTAGCGGGGACAGATACGCAGTATTTT
TRBV5-4	-	TRBJ2-3	-	CASSLGGGRSADTQYF	TGTGCCAGCAGCTTGGGGGGCGGACGAAGCGCGGATACGCAGTATTTT
TRBV28	-	TRBJ2-7	TRBD1	CASSLYGRQGAYEQYF	TGTGCCAGCAGTTTATACGGCAGGCAGGGGGCCTACGAGCAATACTTC
TRBV7-7	-	TRBJ2-1	TRBD2	CASSLSSGVSNEQFF	TGTGCCAGCAGCTTATCCAGCGGGGTATCCAATGAGCAGTTCTTC
TRBV2	once	TRBJ1-1	TRBD1	CASSEAGGPVSGEAFF	TGTGCCAGCAGTGAAGCAGGGGGCCCCGTGAGTGGTGAAGCTTTCTTT
TRBV3-1/TRBV3-2	-	TRBJ1-1	-	CASSQGERLEAFF	TGTGCCAGCAGCCAAGGGGAGAGACTTGAAGCTTTCTTT
TRBV7-7	-	TRBJ2-3	-	CASSQGTLESSDTQYF	TGTGCCAGCAGCCAGGGGACACTAGAATCTTCAGATACGCAGTATTTT